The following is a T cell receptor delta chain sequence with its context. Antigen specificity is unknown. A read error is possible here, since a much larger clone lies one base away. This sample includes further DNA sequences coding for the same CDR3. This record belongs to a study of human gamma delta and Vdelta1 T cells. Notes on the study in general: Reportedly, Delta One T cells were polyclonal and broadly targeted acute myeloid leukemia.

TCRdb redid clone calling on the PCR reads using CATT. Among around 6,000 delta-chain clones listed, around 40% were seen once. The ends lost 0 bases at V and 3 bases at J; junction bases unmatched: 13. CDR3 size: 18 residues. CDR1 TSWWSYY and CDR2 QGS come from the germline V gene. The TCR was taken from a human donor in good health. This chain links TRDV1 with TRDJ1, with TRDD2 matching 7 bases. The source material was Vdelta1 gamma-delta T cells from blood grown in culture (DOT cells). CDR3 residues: CALGELGLPAPLSDKLIF. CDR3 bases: TGTGCTCTTGGGGAACTAGGCCTTCCTGCCCCGTTATCCGATAAACTCATCTTT.